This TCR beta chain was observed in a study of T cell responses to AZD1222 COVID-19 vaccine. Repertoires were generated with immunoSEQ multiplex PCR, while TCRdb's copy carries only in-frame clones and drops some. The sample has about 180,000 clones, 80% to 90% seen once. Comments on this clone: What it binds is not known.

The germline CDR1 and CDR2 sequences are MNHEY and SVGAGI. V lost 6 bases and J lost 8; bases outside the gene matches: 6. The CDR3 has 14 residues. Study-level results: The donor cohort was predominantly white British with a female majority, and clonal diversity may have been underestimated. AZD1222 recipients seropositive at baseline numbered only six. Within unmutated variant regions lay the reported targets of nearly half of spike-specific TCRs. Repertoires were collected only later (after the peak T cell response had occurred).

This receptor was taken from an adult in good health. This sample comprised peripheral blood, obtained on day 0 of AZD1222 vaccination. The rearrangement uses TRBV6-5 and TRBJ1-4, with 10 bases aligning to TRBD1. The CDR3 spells CASRRQGAREKLFF. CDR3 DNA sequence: TGTGCCAGCAGACGACAGGGGGCGCGAGAAAAACTGTTTTTT.